These T cell receptor beta chains were read from a single sample in a study of T cell repertoires in cytomegalovirus infection. TCRdb re-called the reads with MiXCR, one entry per CDR3 protein. The sample lists approximately 110,000 distinct CDR3 sequences, 29% occurring once. Their antigens remain unidentified. This sample comprised CD8+ T cells from cultured PBMCs, obtained from culture after CMV antigen stimulation. The origin of the receptors is a human donor in good health (CMV status not recorded). Some clones in this sample may be carry-over from other donors' samples. The CDR3 runs from the conserved cysteine through the conserved F or W. D genes are given only for firm matches. Size is omitted from some rows. Given values are once, few, many or a class for expanded clones.

clone size,J gene,D gene,V gene,CDR3 protein,CDR3 DNA
many,TRBJ1-1,TRBD1,TRBV7-2,CASSLAGGGRKTEAFF,TGTGCCAGCAGCTTAGCTGGAGGGGGCCGGAAAACTGAAGCTTTCTTT
NA,TRBJ2-5,TRBD2,TRBV7-6,CASSLEVAGGRGQETQYF,TGTGCCAGCAGCTTAGAGGTAGCGGGGGGCCGGGGACAAGAGACCCAGTACTTC
few,TRBJ2-2,NA,TRBV27,CASSYAYGTRELFF,TGTGCCAGCAGTTACGCCTACGGCACCAGGGAGCTGTTTTTT
many,TRBJ2-7,TRBD1,TRBV27,CASSLGTGAYEQYF,TGTGCCAGCAGCTTAGGGACAGGGGCCTACGAGCAGTACTTC
few,TRBJ1-5,NA,TRBV7-8,CASSSLVNQPQHF,TGTGCCAGCAGTTCTCTCGTGAATCAGCCCCAGCATTTT
NA,TRBJ1-5,NA,TRBV7-8,CASSLGIGRPQHF,TGTGCCAGCAGCTTAGGGATAGGGCGGCCCCAGCATTTT
few,TRBJ2-7,NA,TRBV19,CATRWGYEQYF,TGTGCCACCCGATGGGGCTACGAGCAGTACTTC
few,TRBJ1-1,TRBD1,TRBV29-1,CSVENRGRGTEAFF,TGCAGCGTTGAAAACAGGGGGCGCGGAACTGAAGCTTTCTTT
once,TRBJ2-1,TRBD1,TRBV2,CASSLTGGPRDEQFF,TGTGCCAGCAGTCTCACAGGGGGCCCGCGGGATGAGCAGTTCTTC
few,TRBJ2-7,NA,TRBV7-8,CASRRRGAYREQYF,TGTGCCAGCAGGCGCCGGGGGGCCTACAGGGAGCAGTACTTC
few,TRBJ2-3,NA,TRBV5-6,CASSLAQPTDTQYF,TGTGCCAGCAGCTTGGCGCAGCCCACAGATACGCAGTATTTT
NA,TRBJ1-1,TRBD1,TRBV11-1,CASSLFQGENTEAFF,TGTGCCAGCAGCTTATTCCAGGGGGAGAACACTGAAGCTTTCTTT
many,TRBJ1-5,NA,TRBV7-9,CASSPGAQHF,TGTGCCAGCAGCCCGGGGGCCCAGCATTTT
NA,TRBJ2-7,TRBD1,TRBV28,CASSLWDRAIYEQYF,TGTGCCAGCAGTTTATGGGACAGGGCAATCTACGAGCAGTACTTC
NA,TRBJ1-1,NA,TRBV20-1,CSASRPPTEHTEAFF,TGCAGTGCTAGCCGTCCCCCCACAGAGCACACTGAAGCTTTCTTT
NA,TRBJ1-2,NA,TRBV6-5,CASSEGIGNYGYTF,TGTGCCAGCAGTGAAGGCATTGGGAACTATGGCTACACCTTC
few,TRBJ1-4,NA,TRBV6-5,CASSYSAMSNEKLFF,TGTGCCAGCAGTTACTCCGCCATGTCTAATGAAAAACTGTTTTTT
few,TRBJ2-2,TRBD2,TRBV12-3/TRBV12-4,CASSSGLAGVTGELFF,TGTGCCAGCAGTTCGGGACTAGCGGGGGTCACCGGGGAGCTGTTTTTT
NA,TRBJ1-1,NA,TRBV28,CASSFRLGTEAFF,TGTGCCAGCAGTTTTAGGTTGGGGACTGAAGCTTTCTTT
many,TRBJ1-1,TRBD1,TRBV7-8,CASSLEAGGASTEAFF,TGTGCCAGCAGCTTAGAGGCAGGGGGCGCGAGCACTGAAGCTTTCTTT
NA,TRBJ2-7,NA,TRBV28,CASSLRVSSYEQYF,TGTGCCAGCAGTTTACGTGTGTCCTCCTACGAGCAGTACTTC
NA,TRBJ2-5,TRBD2,TRBV3-1,CASSQADGGIETQYF,TGTGCCAGCAGCCAAGCGGACGGGGGGATCGAGACCCAGTACTTC
NA,TRBJ1-1,NA,TRBV30,CAWNPRPTEAFF,TGTGCCTGGAACCCTAGGCCTACTGAAGCTTTCTTT
NA,TRBJ2-5,TRBD1,TRBV5-1,CASSSQGAETQYF,TGCGCCAGCAGCTCACAGGGGGCTGAGACCCAGTACTTC
many,TRBJ2-5,TRBD2,TRBV7-2,CASSLLAGGRRQETQYF,TGTGCCAGCAGCCTGCTAGCGGGGGGGCGTCGCCAAGAGACCCAGTACTTC
NA,TRBJ2-5,NA,TRBV2,CASIRGPSWAQYF,TGTGCCAGCATTAGGGGACCTTCCTGGGCCCAGTACTTC
NA,TRBJ2-7,NA,TRBV25-1,CASSTLYGAYEQYF,TGTGCCAGCAGTACACTCTACGGGGCCTACGAGCAGTACTTC
NA,TRBJ2-7,NA,TRBV7-6,CASSYGHFYEQYF,TGTGCCAGCAGCTACGGGCATTTCTACGAGCAGTACTTC
few,TRBJ2-2,TRBD2,TRBV4-1,CASSPRERGPTNTGELFF,TGCGCCAGCAGCCCTCGAGAGCGGGGGCCGACGAACACCGGGGAGCTGTTTTTT
few,TRBJ2-7,NA,TRBV2,CASRLRPEQYF,TGTGCCAGCAGATTAAGGCCCGAGCAGTACTTC
few,TRBJ2-7,TRBD1,TRBV4-1,CASSRDRGQYYEQYF,TGCGCCAGCAGCCGGGACAGGGGACAGTACTACGAGCAGTACTTC
NA,TRBJ1-1,NA,TRBV6-2/TRBV6-3,CASIEGMNTEAFF,TGTGCCAGCATCGAGGGCATGAACACTGAAGCTTTCTTT
NA,TRBJ2-1,NA,TRBV20-1,CSAPGALGLRNEQFF,TGCAGTGCACCGGGGGCCCTAGGGCTCAGGAATGAGCAGTTCTTC
few,TRBJ1-2,TRBD1,TRBV3-1,CASSPRDRNYYGYTF,TGTGCCAGCAGCCCCCGGGACAGAAACTACTATGGCTACACCTTC
few,TRBJ2-1,TRBD2,TRBV5-1,CASSFGPQTSGSYNEQFF,TGCGCCAGCAGCTTTGGGCCCCAGACTAGCGGTTCCTACAATGAGCAGTTCTTC
few,TRBJ2-1,NA,TRBV11-1,CASSYSGREEEQFF,TGTGCCAGCAGTTATTCCGGACGGGAAGAAGAGCAGTTCTTC
few,TRBJ2-6,NA,TRBV7-6,CASSFERPALSGANVLTF,TGTGCCAGCAGCTTCGAAAGACCCGCTCTCTCTGGGGCCAACGTCCTGACTTTC
few,TRBJ1-1,NA,TRBV6-1,CASSMTFRGITEAFF,TGTGCCAGCAGTATGACTTTTAGGGGCATCACTGAAGCTTTCTTT
NA,TRBJ2-7,NA,TRBV9,CASSGRDAGRYEQYF,TGTGCCAGCAGCGGCCGGGACGCCGGAAGGTATGAGCAGTACTTC
few,TRBJ1-1,NA,TRBV12-3/TRBV12-4,CASSVGGTEAFF,TGTGCCAGCAGCGTGGGGGGCACTGAAGCTTTCTTT
many,TRBJ1-1,NA,TRBV28,CASSPSTIGDSGTEAFF,TGTGCCAGCAGCCCATCCACAATAGGTGACAGCGGGACTGAAGCTTTCTTT
NA,TRBJ2-1,NA,TRBV12-3/TRBV12-4,CASSLGGGAFYNEQFF,TGTGCCAGCAGTTTAGGTGGGGGGGCCTTTTACAATGAGCAGTTCTTC
NA,TRBJ2-1,NA,TRBV12-3/TRBV12-4,CASSFEGYEQFF,TGTGCCAGCAGTTTTGAGGGATATGAGCAGTTCTTC
few,TRBJ2-7,TRBD2,TRBV6-1,CASSGRDYSYEQYF,TGTGCCAGCAGTGGCCGGGACTATTCCTACGAGCAGTACTTC
NA,TRBJ2-3,NA,TRBV5-4,CASSSGSDTQYF,TGTGCCAGCAGCTCCGGCTCCGATACGCAGTATTTT
NA,TRBJ2-7,NA,TRBV5-1,CASSAGQLYEQYF,TGCGCCAGCAGCGCGGGACAGCTATACGAGCAGTACTTC
many,TRBJ1-6,NA,TRBV27,CASRTDDYNSPLHF,TGTGCCAGCAGGACGGACGACTATAATTCACCCCTCCACTTT